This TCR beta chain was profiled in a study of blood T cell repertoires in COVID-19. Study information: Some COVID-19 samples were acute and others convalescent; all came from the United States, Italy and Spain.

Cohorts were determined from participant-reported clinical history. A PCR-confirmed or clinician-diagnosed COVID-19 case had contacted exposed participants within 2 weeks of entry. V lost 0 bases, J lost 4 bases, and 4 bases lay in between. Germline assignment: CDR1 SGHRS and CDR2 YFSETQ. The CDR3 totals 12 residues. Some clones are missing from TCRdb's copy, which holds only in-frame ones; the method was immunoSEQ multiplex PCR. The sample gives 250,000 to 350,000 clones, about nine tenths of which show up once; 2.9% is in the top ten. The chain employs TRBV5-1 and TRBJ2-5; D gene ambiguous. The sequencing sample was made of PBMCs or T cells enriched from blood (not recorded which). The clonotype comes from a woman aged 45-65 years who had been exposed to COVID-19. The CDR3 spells CASSLVLETQYF. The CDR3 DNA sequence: TGCGCCAGCAGCTTGGTACTAGAGACCCAGTACTTC.